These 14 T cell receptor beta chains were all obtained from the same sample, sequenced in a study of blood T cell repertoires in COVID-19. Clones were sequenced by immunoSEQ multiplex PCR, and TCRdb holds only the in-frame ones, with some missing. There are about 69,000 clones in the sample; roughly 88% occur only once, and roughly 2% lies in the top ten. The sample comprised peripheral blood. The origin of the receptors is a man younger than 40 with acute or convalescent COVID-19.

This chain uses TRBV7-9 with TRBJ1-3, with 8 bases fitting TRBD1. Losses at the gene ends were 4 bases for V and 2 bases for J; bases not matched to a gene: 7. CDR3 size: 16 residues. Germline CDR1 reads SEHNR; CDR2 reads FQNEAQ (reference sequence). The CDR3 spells CASSSSGGNAGNTIYF. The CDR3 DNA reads TGTGCCAGCAGCTCATCAGGGGGCAACGCTGGAAACACCATATATTTT.

CDR3 DNA sequence: TGTGCCAGCAGCGAACAGGTGAACACTGAAGCTTTCTTT. Its translation: CASSEQVNTEAFF. V gene TRBV9 combines with J gene TRBJ1-1, with D tentatively TRBD1 (5 bases). Germline V gene sequence: CDR1 SGDLS, CDR2 YYNGEE. Trimming removed 3 bases from V and 0 bases from J, with 6 bases in between. The CDR3 has 13 amino acids.

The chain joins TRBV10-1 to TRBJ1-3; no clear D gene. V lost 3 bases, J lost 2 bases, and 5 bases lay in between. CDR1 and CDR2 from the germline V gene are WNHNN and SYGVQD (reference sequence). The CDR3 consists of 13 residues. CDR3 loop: CASSDGAGNTIYF. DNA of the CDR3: TGCGCCAGCAGTGACGGGGCTGGAAACACCATATATTTT.

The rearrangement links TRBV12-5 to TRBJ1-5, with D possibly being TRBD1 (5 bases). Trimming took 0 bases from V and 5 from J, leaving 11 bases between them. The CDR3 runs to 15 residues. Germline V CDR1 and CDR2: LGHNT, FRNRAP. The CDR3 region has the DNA TGTGCTAGTGGTTTGGTTGGAGGGGCGGATCAGCCCCAGCATTTT. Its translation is CASGLVGGADQPQHF.

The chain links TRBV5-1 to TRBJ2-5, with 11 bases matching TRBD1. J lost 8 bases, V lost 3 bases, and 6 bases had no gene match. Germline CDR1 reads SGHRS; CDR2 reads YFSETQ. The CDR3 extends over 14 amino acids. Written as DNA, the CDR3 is TGCGCCAGCAGCTCGAGGGACAGGGGGAGTACCCAGTACTTC. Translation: CASSSRDRGSTQYF.

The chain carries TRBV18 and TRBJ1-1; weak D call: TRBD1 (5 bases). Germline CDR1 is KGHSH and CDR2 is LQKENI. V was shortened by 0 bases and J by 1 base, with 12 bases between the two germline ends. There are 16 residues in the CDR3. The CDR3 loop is CASSPPLPGGNTEAFF. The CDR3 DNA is TGTGCCAGCTCACCACCCTTACCGGGGGGGAACACTGAAGCTTTCTTT.

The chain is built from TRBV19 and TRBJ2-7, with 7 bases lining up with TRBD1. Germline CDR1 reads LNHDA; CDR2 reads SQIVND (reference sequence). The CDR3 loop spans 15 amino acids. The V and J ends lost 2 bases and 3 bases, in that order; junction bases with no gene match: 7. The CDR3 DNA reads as TGTGCCAGTAGTATAATAGGGGGCGGCGGCTACGAGCAGTACTTC. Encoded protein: CASSIIGGGGYEQYF.

Here the CDR3 reads CASSQAPTREGGYTF. The CDR3 coding sequence is TGTGCCAGCAGCCAAGCCCCGACCAGGGAAGGTGGCTACACCTTC. V gene TRBV4-2 combines with J gene TRBJ1-2, with D possibly matching TRBD1 (5 bases). Germline V CDR1 and CDR2: LGHNA, YNFKEQ. CDR3 length equals 15 residues. V lost 1 base to trimming and J lost 7 bases, with 16 bases between them.

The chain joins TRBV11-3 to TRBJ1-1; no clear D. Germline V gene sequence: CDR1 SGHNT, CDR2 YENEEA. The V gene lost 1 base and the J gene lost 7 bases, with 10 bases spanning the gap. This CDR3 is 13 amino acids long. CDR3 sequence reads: CASSLGWGGEAFF. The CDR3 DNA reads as TGTGCCAGCAGCTTAGGCTGGGGAGGTGAAGCTTTCTTT.

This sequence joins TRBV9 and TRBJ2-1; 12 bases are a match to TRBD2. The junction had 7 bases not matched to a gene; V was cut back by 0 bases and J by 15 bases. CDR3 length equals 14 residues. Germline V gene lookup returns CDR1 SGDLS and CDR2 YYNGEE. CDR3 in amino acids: CASSVVASGGDVFF. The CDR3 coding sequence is TGTGCCAGCAGCGTAGTGGCTAGCGGGGGGGATGTGTTCTTC. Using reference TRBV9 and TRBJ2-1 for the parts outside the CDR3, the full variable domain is DSGVTQTPKHLITATGQRVTLRCSPRSGDLSVYWYQQSLDQGLQFLIQYYNGEERAKGNILERFSAQQFPDLHSELNLSSLELGDSALYFCASSVVASGGDVFFGPGTRLTVL.

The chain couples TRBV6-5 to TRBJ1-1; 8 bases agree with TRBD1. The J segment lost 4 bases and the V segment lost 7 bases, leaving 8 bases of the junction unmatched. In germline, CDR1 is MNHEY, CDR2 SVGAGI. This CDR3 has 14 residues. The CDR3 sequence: CASTGQGSRTEAFF. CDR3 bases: TGTGCCAGCACCGGACAGGGTTCGCGCACTGAAGCTTTCTTT.

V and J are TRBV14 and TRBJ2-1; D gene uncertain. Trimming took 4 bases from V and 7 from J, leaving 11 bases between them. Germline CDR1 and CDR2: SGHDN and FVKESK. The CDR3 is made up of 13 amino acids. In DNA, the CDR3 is TGTGCCAGCAGCCGAGTAGCCCCTAATGAGCAGTTCTTC. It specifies CASSRVAPNEQFF. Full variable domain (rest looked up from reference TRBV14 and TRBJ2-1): EAGVTQFPSHSVIEKGQTVTLRCDPISGHDNLYWYRRVMGKEIKFLLHFVKESKQDESGMPNNRFLAERTGGTYSTLKVQPAELEDSGVYFCASSRVAPNEQFFGPGTRLTVL.

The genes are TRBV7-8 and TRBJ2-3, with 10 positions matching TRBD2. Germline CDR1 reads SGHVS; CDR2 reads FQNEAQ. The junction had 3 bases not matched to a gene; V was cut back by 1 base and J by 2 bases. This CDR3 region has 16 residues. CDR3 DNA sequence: TGTGCCAGCAGCTTAGTAGCGGGGGGCTTCACAGATACGCAGTATTTT. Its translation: CASSLVAGGFTDTQYF.

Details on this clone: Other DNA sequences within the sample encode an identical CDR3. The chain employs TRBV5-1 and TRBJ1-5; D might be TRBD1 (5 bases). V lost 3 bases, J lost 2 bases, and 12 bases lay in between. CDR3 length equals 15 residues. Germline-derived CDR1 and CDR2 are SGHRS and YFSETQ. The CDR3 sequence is CASSSDGQGNQPQHF. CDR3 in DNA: TGCGCCAGCAGCTCAGACGGACAAGGCAATCAGCCCCAGCATTTT.